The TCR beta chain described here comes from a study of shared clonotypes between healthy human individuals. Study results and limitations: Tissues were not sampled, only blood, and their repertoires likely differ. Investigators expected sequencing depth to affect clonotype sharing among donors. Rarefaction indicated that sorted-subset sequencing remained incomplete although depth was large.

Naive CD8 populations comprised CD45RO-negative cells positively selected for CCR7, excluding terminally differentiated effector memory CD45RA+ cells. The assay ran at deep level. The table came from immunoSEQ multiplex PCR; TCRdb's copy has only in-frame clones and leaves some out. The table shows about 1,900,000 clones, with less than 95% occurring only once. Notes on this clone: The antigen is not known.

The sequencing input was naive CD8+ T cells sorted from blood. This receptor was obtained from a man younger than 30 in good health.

CDR3 residues: CASSPVGPFVEQYF. In nucleotides, the CDR3 is TGTGCCAGCAGTCCTGTCGGACCATTCGTCGAGCAGTACTTC. The chain couples TRBV7-9 to TRBJ2-7; D is ambiguous. Germline V gives CDR1 SEHNR, CDR2 FQNEAQ (reference sequence). The germline V and J ends were trimmed by 6 bases and 6 bases, with 18 bases remaining between them. The CDR3 is 14 residues long.